A single sample gave rise to the 4 T cell receptor beta chains below, sequenced in a study of post-analysis software for immune sequencing data. Study outcomes and limitations: There were a few TRBV segments more frequent in patients than controls, and TRBV5-6, TRBV5-1 and TRBV20-1 were among them.

These receptors have no known antigen. Prepared libraries of TCR beta cDNA carried unique molecular identifiers. TCRdb independently ran MiXCR on the PCR reads; one entry per CDR3 protein. The sample has 380,000 or so distinct CDR3 sequences, roughly 38% seen once. Sequenced material: blood. The receptor source for this set is a girl between 10 and 17 years old with multiple sclerosis.

The chain has TRBV5-4 and TRBJ2-5; D gene uncertain. The V end was cut by 0 bases, the J end by 0 bases, with 9 bases between. Germline CDR1 and CDR2: SGHNT and YYREEE (reference sequence). The CDR3 sequence is 15 residues long. CDR3 in amino acids: CASSLDPAYQETQYF. In nucleotides, the CDR3 is TGTGCCAGCAGCTTGGATCCAGCGTACCAAGAGACCCAGTACTTC.

This clonotype appeared a few times. This sequence joins TRBV12-3 or TRBV12-4 and TRBJ2-7; no definite D call. V lost 7 bases and J lost 5, with 12 bases in between. The CDR3 covers 12 residues. The CDR3 reads CASTLRRHEQYF. DNA for the CDR3: TGTGCCAGCACCCTCAGGCGACACGAGCAGTACTTC.

The chain joins TRBV6-5 to TRBJ1-2; weak D call: TRBD1 (5 bases). Trimming removed 0 bases at V and 6 bases at J, with 11 bases between. Germline V CDR1 and CDR2: MNHEY, SVGAGI. The CDR3 extends over 14 amino acids. CDR3 sequence: CASSYSRGDHGYTF. CDR3 DNA: TGTGCCAGCAGTTACTCGAGGGGTGACCATGGCTACACCTTC.

The V and J genes are TRBV20-1 and TRBJ2-5; perhaps TRBD1 as D (5 bases). Germline V gene data show CDR1 as DFQATT and CDR2 as SNEGSKA (reference sequence). V lost 3 bases to trimming and J lost 2 bases, with 13 bases between them. This CDR3 spans 14 amino acids. CDR3: CSARLPRAQETQYF. CDR3 bases: TGCAGTGCTAGGCTCCCCAGGGCACAAGAGACCCAGTACTTC.